Each of the 19 T cell receptor beta chains below was sequenced from the same sample in a study of T cell changes during pregnancy in multiple sclerosis. Profiled with immunoSEQ multiplex PCR; TCRdb holds only in-frame clones, not every one. This table holds 95,000 to 150,000 clones, 93% found once. The sequences come from peripheral blood, collected before pregnancy. These TCRs come from a female donor with multiple sclerosis, enrolled in a pregnancy study.

The V and J genes are TRBV7-8 and TRBJ2-7; D is uncertain. The CDR3 length is 12 residues. CDR1 is SGHVS, CDR2 FQNEAQ, per germline. V was shortened by 2 bases and J by 3 bases, with 5 bases between the two germline ends. CDR3 amino acids: CASSLRVYEQYF. For the CDR3, the DNA is TGTGCCAGCAGCTTAAGAGTCTACGAGCAGTACTTC.

The V and J genes are TRBV2 and TRBJ2-7; weak D call: TRBD2 (6 bases). Germline V lookup: CDR1 SNHLY, CDR2 FYNNEI. V dropped 4 bases and J dropped 1 base, with 14 bases sitting between them. The CDR3 consists of 15 residues. The CDR3 loop is CASSASGGPSYEQYF. In DNA, the CDR3 is TGTGCCAGCAGTGCCTCCGGAGGGCCGTCCTACGAGCAGTACTTC.

V and J are TRBV5-1 and TRBJ1-5; 10 nucleotides align to TRBD1. V shed 4 bases and J 4 bases; nucleotides not matched to a gene: 5. The CDR3 has 15 amino acids. Germline V CDR1 and CDR2: SGHRS, YFSETQ. The DNA of the CDR3 is TGCGCCAGCAGCCGCGGGACAGGGGAAAATCAGCCCCAGCATTTT. Residues: CASSRGTGENQPQHF.

V gene TRBV2 combines with J gene TRBJ2-6; D not certain. Germline-derived CDR1 and CDR2 are SNHLY and FYNNEI. The V gene lost 4 bases and the J gene lost 0 bases, with 7 bases spanning the gap. CDR3 length: 15 residues. CDR3 bases: TGTGCCAGCAGTGCGTCAGACTCTGGGGCCAACGTCCTGACTTTC. It codes for CASSASDSGANVLTF.

The rearrangement links TRBV11-2 to TRBJ2-7, with 7 bases that match TRBD1. Trimming took 5 bases from V and 2 from J; bases not matched to a gene: 12. CDR3 length: 16 residues. From germline, CDR1 is SGHAT and CDR2 FQNNGV. The CDR3 here is CASSPFWDREAYEQYF. The CDR3 DNA reads TGTGCCAGCAGCCCCTTCTGGGACAGAGAAGCCTACGAGCAGTACTTC.

The rearrangement links TRBV7-3 to TRBJ2-3; 8 nucleotides line up with TRBD2. After removal of 5 bases from V and 0 bases from J, the junction contained 10 bases not matched to a gene. The length of the CDR3 is 17 residues. Germline CDR1 and CDR2: SGHTA and FQGTGA. CDR3 in amino acids: CASSLTGRAVSTDTQYF. CDR3 coding DNA: TGTGCCAGCAGCCTGACCGGGAGGGCCGTTAGCACAGATACGCAGTATTTT.

The chain employs TRBV27 and TRBJ2-1; 10 nucleotides agree with TRBD2. The germline CDR1 and CDR2 sequences are MNHEY and SMNVEV (reference sequence). There are 20 residues in the CDR3. J gave up 5 bases and V 6 bases, and 22 bases lay outside the gene matches. CDR3 in amino acids: CASRSNRVETSGKLDNEQFF. The CDR3, as DNA: TGTGCCAGCAGGTCCAACAGGGTCGAAACTAGCGGGAAGCTTGACAATGAGCAGTTCTTC.

The chain couples TRBV5-1 to TRBJ2-3; D is uncertain. Trimming left V 4 bases short and J 4 bases short, with 19 bases between. The CDR3 runs 16 residues. The germline CDR1 and CDR2 sequences are SGHRS and YFSETQ. This CDR3 reads CASSPRHVSGSDTQYF. The CDR3 nucleotides are TGCGCCAGCAGCCCCAGACATGTGAGTGGGTCAGATACGCAGTATTTT.

The rearrangement uses TRBV11-3 and TRBJ2-5; 7 nucleotides agree with TRBD2. The J segment lost 5 bases and the V segment lost 6 bases, leaving 6 bases of the junction unmatched. CDR3 length equals 13 residues. CDR1 SGHNT and CDR2 YENEEA come from the germline V gene. CDR3 region: CASSWEGSETQYF. DNA of the CDR3: TGTGCCAGCAGTTGGGAGGGTTCGGAGACCCAGTACTTC.

Remarks on this clone: Other DNA sequences in this specimen translate into the identical CDR3. The chain uses TRBV19 and TRBJ2-3; D is perhaps TRBD2 (6 bases). V lost 1 base and J 0 bases, leaving 11 bases between the germline ends. The germline V gene encodes CDR1 LNHDA and CDR2 SQIVND (reference sequence). The CDR3 extends over 16 amino acids. CDR3 DNA: TGTGCCAGTAGTATAGGGGCTAGCGTTAGCACAGATACGCAGTATTTT. Its translation: CASSIGASVSTDTQYF.

V usage is TRBV7-2 and J usage is TRBJ2-3; no reliable D call. In germline, CDR1 is SGHTA, CDR2 FQGNSA. Trimming took 1 base from V and 1 from J, leaving 9 bases between them. The CDR3 sequence is 15 residues long. CDR3 region: CASSLVVRRTDTQYF. The CDR3 DNA sequence: TGTGCCAGCAGCTTAGTCGTCAGGCGCACAGATACGCAGTATTTT.

The chain is built from TRBV5-4 and TRBJ2-7; 7 nucleotides match TRBD1. The CDR3 has 14 amino acids. The V segment lost 4 bases and the J segment 2 bases; nucleotides outside the gene matches: 6. Germline values: CDR1 SGHNT, CDR2 YYREEE (reference sequence). The CDR3 sequence is CASSPRDRPYEQYF. The CDR3 DNA reads as TGTGCCAGCAGCCCCCGGGACAGACCCTACGAGCAGTACTTC.

This rearrangement joins TRBV2 to TRBJ2-6; 7 nucleotides match TRBD1. Germline values: CDR1 SNHLY, CDR2 FYNNEI. V lost 4 bases to trimming and J lost 4 bases; unmatched junction nucleotides: 7. CDR3 length: 16 residues. This CDR3 reads CASSVPDRTGANVLTF. The CDR3 bases are TGTGCCAGCAGTGTTCCGGACAGGACCGGGGCCAACGTCCTGACTTTC. Variable domain in full (rest from reference TRBV2 and TRBJ2-6): EPEVTQTPSHQVTQMGQEVILRCVPISNHLYFYWYRQILGQKVEFLVSFYNNEISEKSEIFDDQFSVERPDGSNFTLKIRSTKLEDSAMYFCASSVPDRTGANVLTFGAGSRLTVL.

The CDR3 region is CASTGVAGVAETQYF. CDR3 nucleotide sequence: TGTGCCAGCACTGGGGTAGCGGGGGTGGCAGAGACCCAGTACTTC. The V gene is TRBV7-8, the J gene TRBJ2-5; TRBD2 matches at 9 bases. CDR3 length: 15 amino acids. V shed 7 bases and J 4 bases; nucleotides not matched to a gene: 10. CDR1 is SGHVS and CDR2 is FQNEAQ in the germline V gene.

This clone has only one observation. The V gene is TRBV4-1, the J gene TRBJ1-4, with D possibly matching TRBD1 (6 bases). This CDR3 has 15 amino acids. The germline V gene has CDR1 MGHRA and CDR2 YSYEKL. Between the trimmed V and J ends, which lost 5 bases and 4 bases, there was a span of 14 bases. CDR3 nucleotides: TGCGCCAGCAGCTCCAGAGAGGGGGTTAATGAAAAACTGTTTTTT. Translating gives CASSSREGVNEKLFF.

This chain connects TRBV18 to TRBJ2-5; 8 nucleotides match TRBD1. J gave up 5 bases and V 4 bases, and 6 bases lay outside the gene matches. The germline CDR1 and CDR2 sequences are KGHSH and LQKENI. This CDR3 spans 14 amino acids. CDR3 coding DNA: TGTGCCAGCTCACTCCGACAGGGGATCGAGACCCAGTACTTC. It specifies CASSLRQGIETQYF.

For the CDR3, the DNA is TGCGCCAGCAGCTTGGGGACACCCACAGATACGCAGTATTTT. Translation gives CASSLGTPTDTQYF. The rearrangement links TRBV5-1 to TRBJ2-3, with D perhaps TRBD1 (5 bases). This CDR3 region has 14 residues. Germline V gives CDR1 SGHRS, CDR2 YFSETQ. V gave up 0 bases and J gave up 2 bases, with 7 bases separating them.

The chain combines TRBV28 with TRBJ2-3; 11 nucleotides match TRBD2. The CDR3 has 15 amino acids. Germline CDR1 reads MDHEN; CDR2 reads SYDVKM. With V trimmed by 6 bases and J by 7 bases, 9 bases remained unmatched. The CDR3 sequence is CASSPTSGSIHTQYF. The CDR3, as DNA: TGTGCCAGCAGCCCAACTAGCGGGAGCATACATACGCAGTATTTT.

The rearrangement joins TRBV27 to TRBJ2-2; TRBD2 aligns across 13 bases. CDR1 and CDR2 from the germline V gene are MNHEY and SMNVEV (reference sequence). This CDR3 region has 15 residues. The J segment lost 5 bases and the V segment lost 6 bases, leaving 3 bases of the junction unmatched. In DNA, the CDR3 is TGTGCCAGCAGGAGGACTAGCGGGAGTACCGGGGAGCTGTTTTTT. This codes for CASRRTSGSTGELFF.